This T cell receptor beta chain was recorded in a study of shared clonotypes between healthy human individuals. Generated by immunoSEQ multiplex PCR, the TCRdb table keeps only in-frame clones and is missing some. The sample records about 980,000 clones, 70% to 85% being singletons. The specimen sequenced was memory CD4+ T cells sorted from blood. Subset specified: CD45RA-negative fraction. This TCR was sampled from a man aged 18 to 29 in good health.

The CDR3 bases are TGTGCCAGCTCACCATCCCTCTCGCGGGAGAGGGAGACCCAGTACTTC. Translating it yields CASSPSLSRERETQYF. The chain joins TRBV18 to TRBJ2-5, with TRBD2 matching 7 bases. The germline V gene has CDR1 KGHSH and CDR2 LQKENI. CDR3 length: 16 residues. V shed 2 bases, J shed 5 bases, and the junction held 11 bases outside the gene matches.